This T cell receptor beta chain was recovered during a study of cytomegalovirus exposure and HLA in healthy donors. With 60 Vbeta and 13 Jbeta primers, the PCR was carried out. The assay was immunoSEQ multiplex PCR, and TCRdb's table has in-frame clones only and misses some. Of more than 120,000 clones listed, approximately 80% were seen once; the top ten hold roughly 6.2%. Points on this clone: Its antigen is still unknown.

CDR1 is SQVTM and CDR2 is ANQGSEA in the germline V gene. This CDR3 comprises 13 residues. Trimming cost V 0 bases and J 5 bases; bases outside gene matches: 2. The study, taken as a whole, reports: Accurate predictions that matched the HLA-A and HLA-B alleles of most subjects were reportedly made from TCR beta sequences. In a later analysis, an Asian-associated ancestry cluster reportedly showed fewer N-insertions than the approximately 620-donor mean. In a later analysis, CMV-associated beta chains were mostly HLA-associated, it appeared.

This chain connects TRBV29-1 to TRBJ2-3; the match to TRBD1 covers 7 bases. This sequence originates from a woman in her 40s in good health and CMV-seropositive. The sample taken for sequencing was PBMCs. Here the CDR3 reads CSVEDRTGDTQYF. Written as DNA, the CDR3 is TGCAGCGTTGAAGATCGGACAGGAGATACGCAGTATTTT.